Below are 25 T cell receptor beta chains sequenced from a single sample in a study of blood T cell repertoires in COVID-19. The assay was immunoSEQ multiplex PCR, and TCRdb's table has in-frame clones only and misses some. The sample carries some 77,000 clones, 90% recorded once. The source material was peripheral blood. All receptors derive from a woman aged 80 or older with active or convalescent COVID-19.

This clone has just one count. The J gene is TRBJ2-5, the V gene TRBV5-4, with D unresolved. This CDR3 comprises 12 residues. Germline V lookup: CDR1 SGHNT, CDR2 YYREEE (reference sequence). V dropped 3 bases and J dropped 5 bases, with 8 bases sitting between them. The CDR3 nucleotides read TGTGCCAGCAGCTCGGGTCGGGAGACCCAGTACTTC. Translating it yields CASSSGRETQYF.

The chain uses TRBV14 and TRBJ1-4; TRBD1 matches at 8 bases. Germline CDR1 reads SGHDN; CDR2 reads FVKESK. The J segment lost 8 bases and the V segment lost 4 bases, leaving 12 bases of the junction unmatched. The CDR3 covers 16 residues. The CDR3 DNA reads as TGTGCCAGCAGCCTGACAAGGGGGACAGGAGACGAAAAACTGTTTTTT. Its protein is CASSLTRGTGDEKLFF.

CDR3 region: CASGRGPQHF. In nucleotides, the CDR3 is TGTGCCAGCGGGAGGGGGCCCCAGCATTTT. The rearrangement uses TRBV6-5 and TRBJ1-5; tentatively, D is TRBD1 (5 bases). Germline V lookup: CDR1 MNHEY, CDR2 SVGAGI. The CDR3 is 10 residues long. Trimming took off 8 bases at V and 9 bases at J, with 8 bases between the two ends.

The chain has TRBV15 and TRBJ1-1; 8 bases align to TRBD1. Germline assignment: CDR1 LNHNV and CDR2 YYDKDF (reference sequence). V was clipped by 1 base and J by 3 bases; unmatched bases: 1. The CDR3 loop spans 14 amino acids. This CDR3 reads CATSRGGQDTEAFF. As DNA, the CDR3 is TGTGCCACCAGCAGAGGGGGACAGGACACTGAAGCTTTCTTT. The variable domain in full, with the rest retrieved from reference TRBV15 and TRBJ1-1, is DAMVIQNPRYQVTQFGKPVTLSCSQTLNHNVMYWYQQKSSQAPKLLFHYYDKDFNNEADTPDNFQSRRPNTSFCFLDIRSPGLGDTAMYLCATSRGGQDTEAFFGQGTRLTVV.

This sequence joins TRBV9 and TRBJ2-3, with 8 positions matching TRBD1. This CDR3 is 16 amino acids long. CDR1 and CDR2 (germline): SGDLS, YYNGEE. Germline trimming cut 1 base from V and 3 bases from J; bases unmatched to any gene: 7. CDR3 nucleotides: TGTGCCAGCAGCGTATTCGACAGGGGTCCGACAGATACGCAGTATTTT. Translated: CASSVFDRGPTDTQYF. The variable domain in full, completed from reference TRBV9 and TRBJ2-3, reads DSGVTQTPKHLITATGQRVTLRCSPRSGDLSVYWYQQSLDQGLQFLIQYYNGEERAKGNILERFSAQQFPDLHSELNLSSLELGDSALYFCASSVFDRGPTDTQYFGPGTRLTVL.

V usage is TRBV28 and J usage is TRBJ2-5, with 7 nucleotides matching TRBD2. This CDR3 is 20 amino acids long. CDR1 and CDR2 (germline): MDHEN, SYDVKM. J lost 0 bases, V lost 3 bases, and 19 bases had no gene match. CDR3 DNA: TGTGCCAGCAGTTTCCCATATCCTCAGACTAGCACCGAGTACCAAGAGACCCAGTACTTC. It translates to CASSFPYPQTSTEYQETQYF.

This clone is a singleton in its sample. The gene calls are TRBV18 and TRBJ2-5, with a tentative D call TRBD2 (5 bases). The CDR3 sequence is 12 residues long. Germline loops: CDR1 KGHSH, CDR2 LQKENI. Trimming shortened V by 3 bases and J by 5 bases, and 7 bases separated the two germline ends. This chain's CDR3 is CASSPERETQYF. In DNA, the CDR3 is TGTGCCAGCTCACCGGAGCGGGAGACCCAGTACTTC. The entire variable domain, with the rest obtained from reference TRBV18 and TRBJ2-5, is as follows: NAGVMQNPRHLVRRRGQEARLRCSPMKGHSHVYWYRQLPEEGLKFMVYLQKENIIDESGMPKERFSAEFPKEGPSILRIQQVVRGDSAAYFCASSPERETQYFGPGTRLLVL.

The CDR3 nucleotides read TGCGCCAGCAGCCAAGAACTGGTGGATGAGCAGTTCTTC. This translates into CASSQELVDEQFF. This chain joins TRBV4-3 and TRBJ2-1; D gene unclear. V was clipped by 0 bases and J by 8 bases, with 8 bases between them. Germline CDR1 reads LGHNA; CDR2 reads YSLEER. The CDR3 covers 13 residues.

This clone was found a few times. The rearrangement uses TRBV27 and TRBJ1-6; perhaps TRBD1 as D (6 bases). Trimming took off 0 bases at V and 4 bases at J, with 10 bases between the two ends. Germline CDR1 reads MNHEY; CDR2 reads SMNVEV (reference sequence). This CDR3 spans 16 amino acids. The CDR3 sequence is CASSLSGGQYNSPLHF. The CDR3, as DNA: TGTGCCAGCAGTTTATCAGGGGGACAATATAATTCACCCCTCCACTTT.

The J gene is TRBJ1-2, the V gene TRBV5-1; 11 bases are a match to TRBD1. Trimming took 4 bases from V and 6 from J; bases not matched to a gene: 5. The germline V gene has CDR1 SGHRS and CDR2 YFSETQ. CDR3 length: 14 residues. The CDR3 DNA follows: TGCGCCAGCAGCCAGGACAGGGGGCTCAATGGCTACACCTTC. The encoded protein is CASSQDRGLNGYTF.

CDR3 in DNA: TGTGCCAGCAACCCGGGACTAGCTGATCCTATGGAGCTGTTTTTT. Amino acid sequence: CASNPGLADPMELFF. V and J are TRBV9 and TRBJ2-2; 9 bases are shared with TRBD2. Germline CDR1 is SGDLS and CDR2 is YYNGEE. The CDR3 runs 15 residues. V shed 6 bases and J 10 bases; nucleotides not matched to a gene: 13.

This clone was seen once. The chain couples TRBV5-1 to TRBJ1-3, with TRBD1 as a possible D gene (6 bases). The CDR3 loop spans 14 amino acids. V shed 4 bases and J shed 1 base, with 9 bases lying between them. Germline V CDR1 and CDR2: SGHRS, YFSETQ. The CDR3 nucleotides are TGCGCCAGCAGCCACGGGACATCTGGAAACACCATATATTTT. This codes for CASSHGTSGNTIYF.

This clone showed up just once. The genes are TRBV5-4 and TRBJ2-7, with D possibly being TRBD1 (5 bases). The CDR3 has 15 residues. Germline CDR1 SGHNT, CDR2 YYREEE (reference sequence). The germline V and J ends were trimmed by 0 bases and 4 bases, with 14 bases remaining between them. CDR3 coding DNA: TGTGCCAGCAGCTTGGATAGGGGCAGGGCTTACGAGCAGTACTTC. Translated, it gives CASSLDRGRAYEQYF. Together with reference TRBV5-4 and TRBJ2-7, the CDR3 gives the full variable domain: ETGVTQSPTHLIKTRGQQVTLRCSSQSGHNTVSWYQQALGQGPQFIFQYYREEENGRGNFPPRFSGLQFPNYSSELNVNALELDDSALYLCASSLDRGRAYEQYFGPGTRLTVT.

This clone was counted a single time. This chain links TRBV5-6 with TRBJ1-3, with D tentatively TRBD1 (6 bases). Germline-derived CDR1 and CDR2 are SGHDT and YYEEEE. The CDR3 length is 15 residues. Trimming pared 2 bases from V and 0 bases from J, leaving 9 bases between. The CDR3 DNA is TGTGCCAGCAGCTTACAGGGTGGCTCTGGAAACACCATATATTTT. Its protein is CASSLQGGSGNTIYF.

The chain uses TRBV24-1 and TRBJ2-5, with 9 bases lining up with TRBD1. With 7 bases clipped from V and 4 bases from J, the junction kept 6 bases outside the gene matches. The germline V gene has CDR1 KGHDR and CDR2 SFDVKD. The CDR3 runs to 14 residues. The CDR3 spells CATSRDRVGETQYF. The CDR3 coding sequence is TGTGCCACCAGCCGGGACAGGGTAGGAGAGACCCAGTACTTC.

The chain employs TRBV6-5 and TRBJ1-4; 7 nucleotides line up with TRBD1. The CDR3 length is 14 residues. CDR1 is MNHEY, CDR2 SVGAGI, per germline. Losses at the gene ends were 2 bases for V and 7 bases for J; bases not matched to a gene: 4. Written as DNA, the CDR3 is TGTGCCAGCAGTTACGAGGGGGCCGGTGAAAAACTGTTTTTT. Protein sequence: CASSYEGAGEKLFF.

J is TRBJ1-2 and V is TRBV18, with 7 bases lining up with TRBD1. The CDR3 is 16 residues long. The germline V gene encodes CDR1 KGHSH and CDR2 LQKENI. After removal of 3 bases from V and 7 bases from J, the junction contained 14 bases not matched to a gene. The CDR3 DNA reads TGTGCCAGCTCACCCTCGACCAGGGGGTATGGATCTGGCTACACCTTC. It specifies CASSPSTRGYGSGYTF.

This clone was counted a single time. The J gene is TRBJ2-7, the V gene TRBV7-3; 7 nucleotides agree with TRBD1. J gave up 5 bases and V 4 bases, and 8 bases lay outside the gene matches. The CDR3 consists of 14 residues. Germline-derived CDR1 and CDR2 are SGHTA and FQGTGA. The CDR3 is CASSSGQSFNEQYF. The CDR3 bases are TGTGCCAGCAGCTCGGGACAGTCCTTTAACGAGCAGTACTTC. Full variable domain (missing parts from reference TRBV7-3 and TRBJ2-7): GAGVSQTPSNKVTEKGKYVELRCDPISGHTALYWYRQSLGQGPEFLIYFQGTGAADDSGLPNDRFFAVRPEGSVSTLKIQRTERGDSAVYLCASSSGQSFNEQYFGPGTRLTVT.

V is TRBV3-1 (or the pseudogene TRBV3-2) and J is TRBJ2-3, with 7 bases that match TRBD2. The CDR3 spans 16 residues. The junction had 9 bases not matched to a gene; V was cut back by 4 bases and J by 2 bases. Germline V lookup: CDR1 LGHDT, CDR2 YNNKEL (reference sequence). This CDR3 is CASSPQAGRFTDTQYF. Written as DNA, the CDR3 is TGTGCCAGCAGCCCCCAAGCGGGACGCTTCACAGATACGCAGTATTTT.

The chain combines TRBV6-1 with TRBJ1-5; TRBD1 aligns across 7 bases. Losses at the gene ends were 0 bases for V and 5 bases for J; bases not matched to a gene: 4. This CDR3 contains 15 residues. CDR1 and CDR2 from the germline V gene are MNHNS and SASEGT. This CDR3 is CASSEAGGGYQPQHF. In DNA form, the CDR3 reads TGTGCCAGCAGTGAAGCAGGAGGGGGCTATCAGCCCCAGCATTTT.

The chain uses TRBV2 and TRBJ1-4; 7 nucleotides agree with TRBD1. V lost 4 bases and J lost 6; bases outside the gene matches: 5. Germline CDR1 and CDR2: SNHLY and FYNNEI. CDR3 length equals 14 residues. CDR3 sequence reads: CASSVEGADEKLFF. The CDR3 bases are TGTGCCAGCAGTGTTGAGGGGGCAGATGAAAAACTGTTTTTT.

The chain recombines TRBV19 with TRBJ2-1, with 10 bases aligning to TRBD1. The V and J ends lost 8 bases and 6 bases, in that order; junction bases with no gene match: 4. This CDR3 contains 13 residues. CDR1 and CDR2 from the germline V gene are LNHDA and SQIVND (reference sequence). In DNA, the CDR3 is TGTGCCAGTGGACGGGACAGGGGCAATGAGCAGTTCTTC. Its protein product is CASGRDRGNEQFF.

This clone has just a few counts. The CDR3 nucleotides are TGTGCCACCAGTGATTTGCAGGCCGCGGGGTATACCGGGGAGCTGTTTTTT. It yields the protein CATSDLQAAGYTGELFF. J is TRBJ2-2 and V is TRBV24-1, with a tentative D call TRBD2 (6 bases). The CDR3 contains 17 residues. Trimming stripped 0 bases from V and 5 bases from J, with 15 bases between. CDR1 is KGHDR, CDR2 SFDVKD, per germline.

This rearrangement joins TRBV19 to TRBJ2-7; perhaps TRBD1 as D (6 bases). CDR1 and CDR2 (germline): LNHDA, SQIVND (reference sequence). The CDR3 loop spans 14 amino acids. V lost 4 bases to trimming and J lost 6 bases, with 16 bases between them. DNA of the CDR3: TGTGCCAGTAGTACCCTCACAGGGACGGGCGAGCAGTACTTC. Translated: CASSTLTGTGEQYF.

The chain employs TRBV7-2 and TRBJ1-1; 9 nucleotides match TRBD1. The V segment lost 5 bases and the J segment 0 bases; nucleotides outside the gene matches: 7. CDR3 length equals 16 residues. Germline V gene lookup returns CDR1 SGHTA and CDR2 FQGNSA. The CDR3 DNA follows: TGTGCCAGCAGCCCGGGGACAGGGCGGCTGAACACTGAAGCTTTCTTT. Translated, it gives CASSPGTGRLNTEAFF.